This T cell receptor beta chain derives from a study of beta chain features in type 1 diabetes. The authors reverse transcribed all of the isolated RNA, so sequencing captured expressed TCRB transcripts. Here immunoSEQ multiplex PCR was the method, and the copy in TCRdb shows in-frame clones only, minus some. Of about 650,000 clones detected, around 12% appear once; the ten largest clones hold 0.095% to 0.15%. Study observations and caveats: In all four CD4+ subsets, TCRB CDR3 length was significantly, moderately reduced in type 1 diabetes. A pattern of fewer insertions and more deletions at VDJ junctions was seen in type 1 diabetes patients. Sequencing of cDNA might inflate the share of cells that strongly express TCR.

The germline V gene encodes CDR1 SGDLS and CDR2 YYNGEE. Deletions cut 0 bases from V and 0 bases from J, with 7 bases between. This CDR3 region has 16 residues. A word on this clone: What it binds is unknown.

The chain couples TRBV9 to TRBJ1-6; D gene ambiguous. This clonotype was sampled from a man aged 25 to 40 with type 1 diabetes. The source material was naive CD4+ T cells from blood. In nucleotides, the CDR3 is TGTGCCAGCAGCGTAGATGTGAGCTCCTATAATTCACCCCTCCACTTT. It codes for CASSVDVSSYNSPLHF.